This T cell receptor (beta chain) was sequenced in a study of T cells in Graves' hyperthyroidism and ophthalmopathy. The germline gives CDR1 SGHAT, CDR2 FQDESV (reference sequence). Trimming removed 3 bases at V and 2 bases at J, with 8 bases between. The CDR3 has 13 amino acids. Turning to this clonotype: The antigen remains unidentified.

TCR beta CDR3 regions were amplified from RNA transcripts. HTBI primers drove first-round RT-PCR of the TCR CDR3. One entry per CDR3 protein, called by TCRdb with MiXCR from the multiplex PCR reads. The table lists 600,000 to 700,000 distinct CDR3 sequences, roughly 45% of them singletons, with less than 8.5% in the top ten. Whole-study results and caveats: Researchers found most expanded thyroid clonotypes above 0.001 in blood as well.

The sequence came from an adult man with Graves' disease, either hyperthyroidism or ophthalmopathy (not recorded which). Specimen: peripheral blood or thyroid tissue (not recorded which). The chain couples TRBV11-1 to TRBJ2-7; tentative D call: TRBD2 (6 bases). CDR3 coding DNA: TGTGCCAGCAGCTTCTCTAGCGCCTACGAGCAGTACTTC. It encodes CASSFSSAYEQYF.